A selection of T cell receptor beta chains follows, all from one sample in a study of T cell responses to AZD1222 COVID-19 vaccine. Some clones are missing from TCRdb's copy, which holds only in-frame ones; the method was immunoSEQ multiplex PCR. Of around 94,000 clones in the sample, less than 85% were seen once. The sample here was peripheral blood, taken 28 days after the second AZD1222 dose. These receptors came from an adult who received the AZD1222 COVID-19 vaccine. The CDR3 runs from the conserved cysteine through the conserved F or W. The order of the fields is clone size, D gene, V gene, J gene, CDR3 protein, CDR3 DNA. A D gene is named only where the DNA matches it firmly. Where a row states a size, it is once, few, many or the class of an expanded clone; other rows omit it.

-	-	TRBV3-1/TRBV3-2	TRBJ1-5	CASSHNEMGPRRDQPQHF	TGTGCCAGCAGCCACAATGAGATGGGGCCCCGCCGGGATCAGCCCCAGCATTTT
-	-	TRBV4-3	TRBJ2-6	CASSQVGYGSGANVLTF	TGCGCCAGCAGCCAAGTAGGATACGGCTCTGGGGCCAACGTCCTGACTTTC
-	-	TRBV9	TRBJ2-5	CASNRRWQETQYF	TGTGCCAGCAATAGGCGGTGGCAAGAGACCCAGTACTTC
-	TRBD2	TRBV20-1	TRBJ2-7	CSASSGYSYEQYF	TGCAGTGCTAGTAGCGGGTACTCCTACGAGCAGTACTTC
-	TRBD1	TRBV18	TRBJ1-3	CASSILTGASSGNTIYF	TGTGCCAGCTCAATTCTAACAGGGGCAAGCTCTGGAAACACCATATATTTT
-	-	TRBV14	TRBJ2-2	CASRLGRMNTGELFF	TGTGCCAGCAGGCTGGGACGGATGAACACCGGGGAGCTGTTTTTT
few	-	TRBV4-2	TRBJ2-6	CASSQLEGANVLTF	TGTGCCAGCAGCCAACTCGAAGGGGCCAACGTCCTGACTTTC
-	-	TRBV12-3/TRBV12-4	TRBJ1-6	CASSLTPNSPLHF	TGTGCCAGCAGTTTAACGCCAAATTCACCCCTCCACTTT
-	-	TRBV5-1	TRBJ2-7	CASSLGTGRSSYEQYF	TGCGCCAGCAGCTTGGGAACGGGCCGTAGCTCCTACGAGCAGTACTTC
-	TRBD1	TRBV5-4	TRBJ1-2	CASNVQTGSTYGYTF	TGTGCCAGCAACGTACAGACAGGGTCTACCTATGGCTACACCTTC
-	TRBD1	TRBV27	TRBJ1-4	CASSSEQGGNEKLFF	TGTGCCAGCAGTTCCGAGCAGGGGGGTAATGAAAAACTGTTTTTT
-	TRBD1	TRBV9	TRBJ1-1	CASSVVAGGDTEAFF	TGTGCCAGCAGCGTAGTTGCAGGGGGGGACACTGAAGCTTTCTTT
-	TRBD2	TRBV5-1	TRBJ2-1	CASSLIPGTSKGDEQFF	TGCGCCAGCAGCTTGATCCCCGGGACTAGTAAGGGGGATGAGCAGTTCTTC
-	TRBD1	TRBV27	TRBJ1-1	CASSFGGGPEAFF	TGTGCCAGCAGTTTCGGAGGGGGCCCTGAAGCTTTCTTT
-	-	TRBV5-1	TRBJ1-3	CASSLNALVDTIYF	TGCGCCAGCAGCTTGAACGCTCTGGTGGACACCATATATTTT
-	-	TRBV5-1	TRBJ2-2	CASSLRTGAAPGELFF	TGCGCCAGCAGCTTGAGGACGGGGGCGGCACCCGGGGAGCTGTTTTTT
-	-	TRBV13	TRBJ2-1	CASSLGRHNEQFF	TGTGCCAGCAGCTTGGGCAGGCACAATGAGCAGTTCTTC
-	-	TRBV19	TRBJ2-7	CASSMGGLSYEQYF	TGTGCCAGTAGTATGGGCGGCCTCTCCTACGAGCAGTACTTC
-	-	TRBV2	TRBJ2-3	CASRERDFSTDTQYF	TGTGCCAGCAGGGAGAGAGATTTTAGCACAGATACGCAGTATTTT
-	-	TRBV12-5	TRBJ1-6	CASGDTTVGSPLHF	TGTGCTAGTGGTGATACTACAGTGGGATCACCCCTCCACTTT
-	TRBD1	TRBV7-6	TRBJ2-1	CASSLGAGQGAGEQFF	TGTGCCAGCAGCTTAGGGGCTGGACAGGGGGCAGGAGAGCAGTTCTTC
once	TRBD2	TRBV9	TRBJ2-5	CASSVGVLAGVSRETQYF	TGTGCCAGCAGCGTAGGGGTGCTAGCGGGGGTATCGCGTGAGACCCAGTACTTC
once	TRBD1	TRBV25-1	TRBJ2-1	CASSDILGTGAYNEQFF	TGTGCCAGCAGTGACATCCTCGGGACAGGGGCCTACAATGAGCAGTTCTTC
-	TRBD1	TRBV4-3	TRBJ2-1	CASSQEWDSYNEQFF	TGCGCCAGCAGCCAAGAGTGGGACAGCTACAATGAGCAGTTCTTC
-	TRBD2	TRBV5-1	TRBJ2-5	CASSFLFIGLAGGPFVSVTQYF	TGCGCCAGCAGCTTTCTCTTTATTGGATTGGCGGGGGGGCCTTTTGTTTCAGTGACCCAGTACTTC
-	-	TRBV14	TRBJ2-3	CASSQEKGPRTDTQYF	TGTGCCAGCAGCCAAGAAAAGGGACCCCGCACAGATACGCAGTATTTT
-	-	TRBV25-1	TRBJ1-5	CASRKVRNQPQHF	TGTGCCAGCAGGAAGGTCCGCAATCAGCCCCAGCATTTT
-	-	TRBV12-3/TRBV12-4	TRBJ2-7	CASSTSYEQYF	TGTGCCAGCAGCACATCCTACGAGCAGTACTTC
-	-	TRBV19	TRBJ2-3	CASGSSATDTQYF	TGTGCCAGTGGCTCCAGCGCCACAGATACGCAGTATTTT
-	-	TRBV15	TRBJ1-1	CATSRDAGLGGTEAFF	TGTGCCACCAGCAGAGATGCTGGCCTAGGGGGGACTGAAGCTTTCTTT
-	-	TRBV27	TRBJ2-7	CASSVRGSGSYEQYF	TGTGCCAGCAGTGTTCGGGGGAGTGGCTCCTACGAGCAGTACTTC
-	-	TRBV27	TRBJ2-5	CASSPTGLLVETQYF	TGTGCCAGCAGCCCCACCGGCCTCCTGGTAGAGACCCAGTACTTC
-	-	TRBV6-2/TRBV6-3	TRBJ2-2	CASSYSFGGVNTGELFF	TGTGCCAGCAGTTACTCTTTCGGGGGAGTGAACACCGGGGAGCTGTTTTTT
few	-	TRBV30	TRBJ2-5	CAWSVLSGIPQETQYF	TGTGCCTGGAGTGTCTTGTCCGGGATTCCGCAAGAGACCCAGTACTTC
-	TRBD1	TRBV6-5	TRBJ2-1	CASSYSTGVSYNEQFF	TGTGCCAGCAGTTACTCGACAGGGGTCTCCTACAATGAGCAGTTCTTC
-	TRBD2	TRBV9	TRBJ2-1	CASTIAGVSYNEQFF	TGTGCCAGCACCATAGCGGGAGTCTCCTACAATGAGCAGTTCTTC
once	-	TRBV7-6	TRBJ2-7	CASSLEGGSYEQYF	TGTGCCAGCAGCTTAGAGGGCGGCTCCTACGAGCAGTACTTC
-	-	TRBV9	TRBJ2-5	CASSVSPKTAQETQYF	TGTGCCAGCAGCGTATCTCCGAAGACAGCCCAAGAGACCCAGTACTTC
-	TRBD2	TRBV11-2	TRBJ2-7	CASSLGTSGYEQYF	TGTGCCAGCAGCTTAGGGACTAGCGGATACGAGCAGTACTTC
-	-	TRBV7-2	TRBJ1-6	CASSLDIEPSYNSPLHF	TGTGCCAGCAGCTTAGATATAGAGCCCAGCTATAATTCACCCCTCCACTTT
-	-	TRBV19	TRBJ1-4	CASSRGDRPPNEKLFF	TGTGCCAGTAGTAGGGGAGACAGGCCGCCTAATGAAAAACTGTTTTTT
once	-	TRBV5-1	TRBJ1-1	CASTSPDRPNTEAFF	TGCGCCAGCACCTCCCCCGATCGCCCTAACACTGAAGCTTTCTTT
-	TRBD1	TRBV19	TRBJ1-5	CASSSDRVYSNQPQHF	TGTGCCAGTAGCAGCGACAGGGTCTATAGCAATCAGCCCCAGCATTTT
-	TRBD1	TRBV29-1	TRBJ2-5	CSVGQGAGETQYF	TGCAGCGTGGGACAGGGGGCGGGGGAGACCCAGTACTTC
-	TRBD2	TRBV3-1/TRBV3-2	TRBJ2-5	CASSPTSGGTQETQYF	TGTGCCAGCAGCCCGACTAGCGGGGGGACCCAAGAGACCCAGTACTTC
-	-	TRBV20-1	TRBJ1-1	CSGPRYGEAFF	TGCAGCGGGCCGCGGTATGGGGAAGCTTTCTTT
-	-	TRBV7-8	TRBJ1-1	CASSLDRGFNTEAFF	TGTGCCAGCAGCTTAGATAGGGGTTTTAACACTGAAGCTTTCTTT
-	-	TRBV6-1	TRBJ2-7	CASSETTDPSGQYF	TGTGCCAGCAGTGAAACGACAGACCCCTCGGGGCAGTACTTC
-	TRBD2	TRBV5-6	TRBJ2-5	CASSLGVSGRARETQYF	TGTGCCAGCAGCCTGGGGGTTAGCGGGAGGGCTCGGGAGACCCAGTACTTC
few	-	TRBV7-8	TRBJ2-1	CASRVGAYNEQFF	TGTGCCAGCAGGGTGGGGGCTTACAATGAGCAGTTCTTC
-	-	TRBV6-5	TRBJ2-3	CASSYSRSRKTDTQYF	TGTGCCAGCAGTTACTCGAGGTCCAGAAAAACAGATACGCAGTATTTT
-	TRBD2	TRBV7-3	TRBJ2-3	CASSWGGRTDTQYF	TGTGCCAGCAGCTGGGGCGGGAGGACAGATACGCAGTATTTT
-	-	TRBV11-2	TRBJ2-4	CASSLAGGGIQYF	TGTGCCAGCAGCTTAGCAGGGGGGGGCATTCAGTACTTC
-	TRBD2	TRBV11-2	TRBJ2-7	CASSFPTGLAGVYEQYF	TGTGCCAGCAGCTTTCCCACGGGACTAGCGGGAGTCTACGAGCAGTACTTC